This T cell receptor (beta chain) was sequenced for a study of OX40 agonist ivuxolimab in advanced cancers. Study overall: With ivuxolimab, an agonistic anti-OX40 (CD134) antibody, patients were treated. Those enrolled were roughly 85% male, with a mean age of roughly 62 years and ages from roughly 23 to 80.

Sequencing was performed with immunoSEQ multiplex PCR; in TCRdb, only in-frame clones are kept and a portion is missing. The top ten hold around 11% of the sample, which has approximately 50,000 clones, approximately 80% seen once. This clone was seen more than once but under ten times. Its cognate antigen is unknown. The CDR3 covers 16 residues. V shed 5 bases, J shed 4 bases, and the junction held 14 bases outside the gene matches. Germline V CDR1 and CDR2: SEHNR, FQNEAQ (reference sequence). Study-level findings and limits: Clones of CD4+ and CD8+ blood T cells grew by week 6 at doses of 0.1 to 3.0 mg/kg.

Autoimmune disease history or systemic immunosuppression led to patients being barred. The V gene is TRBV7-9, the J gene TRBJ2-7; 7 nucleotides line up with TRBD2. Sequencing was performed on CD4+ or CD8+ T cells sorted from blood, taken in a trial of the OX40 agonist ivuxolimab. This TCR came from an adult with an advanced solid tumor such as melanoma, head and neck, liver or kidney cancer. CDR3 bases: TGTGCCAGCAGCCCCGGCGGGGCAGCGGGGTTTTACGAGCAGTACGTC. It encodes CASSPGGAAGFYEQYV.